A single TCR beta chain is shown here with its context. The sample carries other DNA sequences with the same CDR3. The data stem from a study of blood T cell repertoires in COVID-19. Original handling: Amplified reference gene primers provided the basis for estimating nucleated cell counts. Sequencing was performed with immunoSEQ multiplex PCR; in TCRdb, only in-frame clones are kept and a portion is missing. Clone size and V and J calls were adopted from that table, with D and trimming inferred from the DNA. Counted here are a few hundred thousand clones, around 87% occurring once; the ten biggest clones make up 10%. After removal of 2 bases from V and 2 bases from J, the junction contained 0 bases not matched to a gene. Germline V gene sequence: CDR1 MNHEY, CDR2 SMNVEV (reference sequence). This CDR3 has 14 amino acids. Patients of the Seattle cohort, enrolled during active infection, were followed longitudinally.

This receptor was taken from a woman aged 45 to 65 with COVID-19, enrolled during active disease. The rearrangement links TRBV27 to TRBJ2-1; 7 nucleotides line up with TRBD2. The sample comprised peripheral blood. CDR3 amino acids: CASSLGGAYNEQFF. The DNA of the CDR3 is TGTGCCAGCAGTTTAGGGGGGGCCTACAATGAGCAGTTCTTC.